This section outlines one T cell receptor (beta chain) sequence together with its context. This record belongs to a study of blood T cell repertoires in COVID-19. Only in-frame clones appear in the TCRdb table, and some are missing; sequencing was by immunoSEQ multiplex PCR. The data hold roughly 120,000 clones, with around four fifths observed a single time. The CDR3 extends over 14 amino acids. CDR1 is SGHRS, CDR2 YFSETQ, per germline. Germline trimming cut 4 bases from V and 3 bases from J; bases unmatched to any gene: 6. The V gene is TRBV5-1, the J gene TRBJ2-7, with 8 bases fitting TRBD1. Sequencing was performed on peripheral blood. This clonotype was sampled from a man between 65 and 80 years old with acute or convalescent COVID-19. CDR3 DNA sequence: TGCGCCAGCAGCGGACAGGGCGGGCTCTACGAGCAGTACTTC. It codes for CASSGQGGLYEQYF. The entire variable domain, with the rest obtained from reference TRBV5-1 and TRBJ2-7, is as follows: KAGVTQTPRYLIKTRGQQVTLSCSPISGHRSVSWYQQTPGQGLQFLFEYFSETQRNKGNFPGRFSGRQFSNSRSEMNVSTLELGDSALYLCASSGQGGLYEQYFGPGTRLTVT.